These T cell receptor beta chains were read from a single sample in a study of vaccination and CD4 T cells after COVID-19. TCRdb ran MiXCR on the PCR reads and lists one entry per CDR3 protein. Counted here are over 10,000 distinct CDR3 sequences, around 60% occurring once; the ten biggest clones make up 14%. Their target antigens are unknown. The sample consisted of CD4+ T cells from blood, cultured in vitro. These receptors were collected from a human donor who had recovered from COVID-19. CDR3s include the opening cysteine and the closing phenylalanine or tryptophan. The D gene is left open where the match is weak. Not all rows give a size; the values are once, few, many and, for expanded clones, a class.

>NA|TRBV6-2/TRBV6-3|TRBD2|TRBJ2-1
TGTGCCAGCAGTTACTCACTCCGACTAGCGGGAGTTTTGTTCTTC
CASSYSLRLAGVLFF
>NA|TRBV7-8|TRBD1|TRBJ1-5
TGTGCCAGCAGCCGCGACAGGGTAAGCAATCAGCCCCAGCATTTT
CASSRDRVSNQPQHF
>NA|TRBV6-1|NA|TRBJ1-2
TGTGCCAGCAGTCCCATAATCGCTCGAGCTAACTATGGCTACACCTTC
CASSPIIARANYGYTF
>NA|TRBV6-1|NA|TRBJ1-2
TGTGCCAGCAATCCGGACAGTAACTATGGCTACACCTTC
CASNPDSNYGYTF
>NA|TRBV19|NA|TRBJ1-1
TGTGCCAGTAGTGTCCTACTGGACACTGAAGCTTTCTTT
CASSVLLDTEAFF
>few|TRBV20-1|TRBD1|TRBJ1-3
TGCAGTGCTAGGACAGGGAACTCTGGAAACACCATATATTTT
CSARTGNSGNTIYF
>NA|TRBV12-3/TRBV12-4|NA|TRBJ1-5
TGTGCCAGCAGTTGGGGGGGGGCTGGCAATCAGCCCCAGCATTTT
CASSWGGAGNQPQHF
>NA|TRBV7-9|TRBD2|TRBJ2-5
TGTGCCAGCAGCTTAGACCGGGGGGTAGAGACCCAGTACTTC
CASSLDRGVETQYF
>NA|TRBV7-9|NA|TRBJ2-7
TGTGCCAGCAGCTTAGACGGAACCTCCTACGAGCAGTACTTC
CASSLDGTSYEQYF
>once|TRBV2|TRBD1|TRBJ2-7
TGTGCCAGCAGTACAACAGGGGGCACTTTAAACGAGCAGTACTTC
CASSTTGGTLNEQYF
>NA|TRBV10-3|NA|TRBJ1-1
TGTGCCATCAGTCAAGGGAACACTGAAGCTTTCTTT
CAISQGNTEAFF
>few|TRBV7-2|NA|TRBJ2-2
TGTGCCAGCAGCCCGAGGGGGGCCGGGGAGCTGTTTTTT
CASSPRGAGELFF
>NA|TRBV12-3/TRBV12-4|TRBD1|TRBJ1-1
TGTGCCAGCATTTCTGGGACAGGGGGTTATAACACTGAAGCTTTCTTT
CASISGTGGYNTEAFF
>few|TRBV5-1|NA|TRBJ1-2
TGCGCCAGCACCCTGGAGGGTAACTATGGCTACACCTTC
CASTLEGNYGYTF
>NA|TRBV5-3|NA|TRBJ1-1
TGTGCCAGACAGATGGGCACTGAAGCTTTCTTT
CARQMGTEAFF
>NA|TRBV28|TRBD2|TRBJ2-5
TGTGCCAGCAGTTTACGGACTAGCGGGAGAAGGAAGGGAAGGGAGACCCAGTACTTC
CASSLRTSGRRKGRETQYF
>NA|TRBV6-1|TRBD1|TRBJ1-2
TGTGCCAGCAGTGAAGCGGTTGGGGACAGGGTAGGCTATGGCTACACCTTC
CASSEAVGDRVGYGYTF
>NA|TRBV20-1|NA|TRBJ2-7
TGCAGTGCTATTTCTGGGTCCCACGAGCAGTACTTC
CSAISGSHEQYF